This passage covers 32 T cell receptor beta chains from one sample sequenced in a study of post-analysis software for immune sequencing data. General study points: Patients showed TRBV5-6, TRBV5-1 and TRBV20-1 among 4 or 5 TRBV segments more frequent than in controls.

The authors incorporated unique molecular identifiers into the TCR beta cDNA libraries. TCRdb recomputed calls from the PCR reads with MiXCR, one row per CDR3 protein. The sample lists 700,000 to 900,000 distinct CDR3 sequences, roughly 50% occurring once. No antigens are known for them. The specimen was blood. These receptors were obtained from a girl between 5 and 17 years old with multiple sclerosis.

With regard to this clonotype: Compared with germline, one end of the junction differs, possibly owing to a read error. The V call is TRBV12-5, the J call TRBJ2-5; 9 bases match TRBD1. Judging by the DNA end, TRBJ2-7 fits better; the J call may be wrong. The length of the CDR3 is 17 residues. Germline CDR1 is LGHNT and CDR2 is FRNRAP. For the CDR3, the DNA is TGTGCTAATGGTTTGGGCCTAACAAGACAGGGGGACTACGAGCAGTACTTC. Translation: CANGLGLTRQGDYEQYF.

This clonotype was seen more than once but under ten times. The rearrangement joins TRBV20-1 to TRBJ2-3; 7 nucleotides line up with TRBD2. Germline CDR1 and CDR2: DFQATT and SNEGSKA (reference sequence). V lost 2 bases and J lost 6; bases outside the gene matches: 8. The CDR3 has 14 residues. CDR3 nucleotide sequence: TGCAGTGCTAGAAGAGGACTAGACGAGGATACGCAGTATTTT. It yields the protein CSARRGLDEDTQYF.

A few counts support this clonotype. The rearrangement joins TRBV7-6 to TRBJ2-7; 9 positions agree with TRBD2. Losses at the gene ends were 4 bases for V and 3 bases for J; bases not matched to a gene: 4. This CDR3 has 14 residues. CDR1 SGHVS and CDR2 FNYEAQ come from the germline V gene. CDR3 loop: CASSWMTSGYEQYF. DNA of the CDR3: TGTGCCAGCAGCTGGATGACTAGCGGCTACGAGCAGTACTTC.

Here the CDR3 DNA reads TGTGCCAGCAGCATCCAGCCTTTAGATACGCAGTATTTT. Translating gives CASSIQPLDTQYF. V is TRBV13 and J is TRBJ2-3; D call uncertain. This CDR3 region has 13 residues. The V end lost 5 bases, the J end lost 5 bases, and 11 bases lay between the germline ends. Germline assignment: CDR1 PRHDT and CDR2 FYEKMQ (reference sequence).

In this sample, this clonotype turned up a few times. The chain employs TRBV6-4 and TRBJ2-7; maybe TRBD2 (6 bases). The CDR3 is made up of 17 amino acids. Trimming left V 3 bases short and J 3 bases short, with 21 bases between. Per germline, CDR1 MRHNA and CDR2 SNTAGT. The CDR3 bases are TGTGCCAGCAGTGAAGTACAGGCGCGGCGGGGCAACTACGAGCAGTACTTC. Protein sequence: CASSEVQARRGNYEQYF.

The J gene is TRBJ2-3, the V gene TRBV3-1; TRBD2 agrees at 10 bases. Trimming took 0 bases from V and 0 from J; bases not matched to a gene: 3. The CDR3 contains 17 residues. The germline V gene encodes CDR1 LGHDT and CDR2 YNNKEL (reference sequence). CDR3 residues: CASSQDASGSSTDTQYF. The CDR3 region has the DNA TGTGCCAGCAGCCAAGATGCTAGCGGGAGTAGCACAGATACGCAGTATTTT.

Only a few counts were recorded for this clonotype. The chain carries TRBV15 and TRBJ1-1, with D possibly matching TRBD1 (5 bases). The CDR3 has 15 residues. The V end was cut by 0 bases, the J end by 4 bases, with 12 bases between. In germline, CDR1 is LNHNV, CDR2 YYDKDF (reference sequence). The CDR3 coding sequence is TGTGCCACCAGCAGAGATGAATGGGGACTCACTGAAGCTTTCTTT. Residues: CATSRDEWGLTEAFF.

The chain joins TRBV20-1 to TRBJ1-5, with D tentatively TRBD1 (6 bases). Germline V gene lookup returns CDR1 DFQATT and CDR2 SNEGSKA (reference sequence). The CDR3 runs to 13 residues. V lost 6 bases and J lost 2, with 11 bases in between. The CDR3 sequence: CSATQGGNQPQHF. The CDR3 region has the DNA TGCAGTGCAACACAGGGTGGCAATCAGCCCCAGCATTTT.

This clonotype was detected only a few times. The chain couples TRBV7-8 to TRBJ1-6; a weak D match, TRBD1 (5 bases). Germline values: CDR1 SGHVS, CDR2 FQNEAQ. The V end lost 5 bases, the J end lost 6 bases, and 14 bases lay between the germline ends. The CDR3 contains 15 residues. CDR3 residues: CASSADQGGNSPLHF. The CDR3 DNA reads TGTGCCAGCAGCGCGGACCAGGGCGGTAATTCACCCCTCCACTTT.

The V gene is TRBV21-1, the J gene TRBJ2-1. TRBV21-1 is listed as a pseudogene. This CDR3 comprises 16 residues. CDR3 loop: CASSKVVVDDYNEQFF. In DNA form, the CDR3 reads TGTGCCAGCAGCAAAGTCGTAGTGGACGACTACAATGAGCAGTTCTTC.

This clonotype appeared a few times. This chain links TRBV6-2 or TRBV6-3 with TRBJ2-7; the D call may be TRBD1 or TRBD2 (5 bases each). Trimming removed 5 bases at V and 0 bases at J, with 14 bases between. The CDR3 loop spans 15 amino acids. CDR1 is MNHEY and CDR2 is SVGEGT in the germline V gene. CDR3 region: CASSPADGTSYEQYF. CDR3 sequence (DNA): TGTGCCAGCAGTCCAGCGGACGGGACCTCCTACGAGCAGTACTTC.

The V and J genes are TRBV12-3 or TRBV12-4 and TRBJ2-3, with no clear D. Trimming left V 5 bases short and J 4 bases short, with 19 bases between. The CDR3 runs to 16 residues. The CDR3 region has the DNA TGTGCCAGCAGTCCCGACTCAACCATTGGGGCAGATACGCAGTATTTT. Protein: CASSPDSTIGADTQYF.

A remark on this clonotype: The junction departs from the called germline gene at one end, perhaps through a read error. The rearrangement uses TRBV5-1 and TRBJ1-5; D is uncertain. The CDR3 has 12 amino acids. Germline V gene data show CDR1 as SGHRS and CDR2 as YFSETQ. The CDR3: CASSFSTQPRHF. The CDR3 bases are TGCGCCAGCAGCTTTAGCACTCAGCCCCGGCATTTT.

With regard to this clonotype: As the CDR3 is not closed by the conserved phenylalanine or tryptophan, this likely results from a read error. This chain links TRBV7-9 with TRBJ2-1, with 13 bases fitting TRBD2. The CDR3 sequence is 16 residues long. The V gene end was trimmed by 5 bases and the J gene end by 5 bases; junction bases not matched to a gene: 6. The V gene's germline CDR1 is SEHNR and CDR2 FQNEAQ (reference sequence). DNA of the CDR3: TGTGCCAGCAGCCCAGGGACTAGCGGGATCCACAATGAGCAGTTCATC. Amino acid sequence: CASSPGTSGIHNEQFI.

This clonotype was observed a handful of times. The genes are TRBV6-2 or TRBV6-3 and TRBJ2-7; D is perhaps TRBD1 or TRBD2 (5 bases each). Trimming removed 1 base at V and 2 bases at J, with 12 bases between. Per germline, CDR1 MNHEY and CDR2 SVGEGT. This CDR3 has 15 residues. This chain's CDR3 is CASSYYRDRTYEQYF. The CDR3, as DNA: TGTGCCAGCAGTTACTACCGGGACCGCACCTACGAGCAGTACTTC.

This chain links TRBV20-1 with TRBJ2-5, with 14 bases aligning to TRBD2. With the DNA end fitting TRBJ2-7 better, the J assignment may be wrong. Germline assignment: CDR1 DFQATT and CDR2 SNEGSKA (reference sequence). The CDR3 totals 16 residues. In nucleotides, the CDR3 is TGCAGTGCTAGTGGCTCCGGGACTAGCGGGAGACACGAGCAGTACTTC. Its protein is CSASGSGTSGRHEQYF.

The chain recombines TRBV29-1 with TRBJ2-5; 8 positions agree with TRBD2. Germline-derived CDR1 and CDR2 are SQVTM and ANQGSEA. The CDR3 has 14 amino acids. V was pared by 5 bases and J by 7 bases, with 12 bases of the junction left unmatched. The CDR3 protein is CSVNSGASKRTQYF. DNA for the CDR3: TGCAGCGTTAATAGCGGGGCGTCGAAGAGGACCCAGTACTTC. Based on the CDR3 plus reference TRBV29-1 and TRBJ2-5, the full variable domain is SAVISQKPSRDICQRGTSLTIQCQVDSQVTMMFWYRQQPGQSLTLIATANQGSEATYESGFVIDKFPISRPNLTFSTLTVSNMSPEDSSIYLCSVNSGASKRTQYFGPGTRLLVL.

The DNA of the CDR3 is TGTGCCACCAGTGATCCGGGGGCCGAGCAGTTCTTC. This encodes CATSDPGAEQFF. The chain uses TRBV24-1 and TRBJ2-1; either TRBD1 or TRBD2 may supply D (6 bases each). CDR3 length: 12 residues. The ends were cut back, 3 bases at V and 10 bases at J, with 9 bases in the middle. Germline CDR1 and CDR2: KGHDR and SFDVKD.

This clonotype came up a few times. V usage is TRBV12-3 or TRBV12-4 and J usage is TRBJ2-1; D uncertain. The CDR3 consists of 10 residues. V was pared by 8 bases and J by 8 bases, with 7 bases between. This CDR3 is CASGSDEQFF. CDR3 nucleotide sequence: TGTGCCAGCGGGTCCGATGAGCAGTTCTTC.

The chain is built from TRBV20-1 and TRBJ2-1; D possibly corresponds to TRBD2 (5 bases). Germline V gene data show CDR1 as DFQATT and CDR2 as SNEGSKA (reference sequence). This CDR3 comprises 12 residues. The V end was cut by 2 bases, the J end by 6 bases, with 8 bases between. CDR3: CSARPTSNEQFF. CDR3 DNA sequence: TGCAGTGCTAGACCCACTAGCAATGAGCAGTTCTTC.

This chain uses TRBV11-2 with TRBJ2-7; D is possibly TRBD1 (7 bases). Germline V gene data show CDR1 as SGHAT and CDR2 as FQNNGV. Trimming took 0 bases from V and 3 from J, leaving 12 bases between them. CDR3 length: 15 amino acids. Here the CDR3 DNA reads TGTGCCAGCAGCTTAGATCGGGGGACAGTCTACGAGCAGTACTTC. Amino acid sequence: CASSLDRGTVYEQYF.

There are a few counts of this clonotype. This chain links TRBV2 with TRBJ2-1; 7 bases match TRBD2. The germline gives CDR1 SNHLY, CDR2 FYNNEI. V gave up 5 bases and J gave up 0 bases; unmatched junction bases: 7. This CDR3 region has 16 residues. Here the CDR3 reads CASSLLALSSYNEQFF. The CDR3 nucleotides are TGTGCCAGCAGTCTACTAGCGTTGAGCTCCTACAATGAGCAGTTCTTC.

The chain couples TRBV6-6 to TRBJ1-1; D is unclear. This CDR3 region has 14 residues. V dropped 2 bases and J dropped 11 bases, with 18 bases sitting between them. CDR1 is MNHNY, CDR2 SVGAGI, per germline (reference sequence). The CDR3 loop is CASSYEVDPVWAFF. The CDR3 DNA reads TGTGCCAGCAGTTACGAGGTCGATCCTGTTTGGGCTTTCTTT.

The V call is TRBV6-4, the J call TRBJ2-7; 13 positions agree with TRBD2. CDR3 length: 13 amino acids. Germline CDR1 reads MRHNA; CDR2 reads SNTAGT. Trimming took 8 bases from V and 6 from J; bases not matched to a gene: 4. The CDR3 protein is CASRTSGSGEQYF. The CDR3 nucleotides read TGTGCCAGCCGGACTAGCGGGAGCGGCGAGCAGTACTTC.

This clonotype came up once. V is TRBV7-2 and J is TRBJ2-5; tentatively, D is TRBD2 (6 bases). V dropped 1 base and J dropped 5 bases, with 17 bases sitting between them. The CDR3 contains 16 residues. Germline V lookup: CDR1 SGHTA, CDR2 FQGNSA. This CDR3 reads CASSLGSRVSGETQYF. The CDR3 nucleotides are TGTGCCAGCAGCTTAGGGTCGCGCGTGAGCGGGGAGACCCAGTACTTC. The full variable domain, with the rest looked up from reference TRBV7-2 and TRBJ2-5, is GAGVSQSPSNKVTEKGKDVELRCDPISGHTALYWYRQSLGQGLEFLIYFQGNSAPDKSGLPSDRFSAERTGGSVSTLTIQRTQQEDSAVYLCASSLGSRVSGETQYFGPGTRLLVL.

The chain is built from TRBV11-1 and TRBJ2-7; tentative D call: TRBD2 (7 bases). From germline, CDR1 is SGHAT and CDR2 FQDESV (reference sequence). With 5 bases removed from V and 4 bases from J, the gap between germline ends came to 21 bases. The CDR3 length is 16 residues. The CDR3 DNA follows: TGTGCCAGCAGCCCGACCTCTGTCGGGGGGACATACGAGCAGTACTTC. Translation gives CASSPTSVGGTYEQYF. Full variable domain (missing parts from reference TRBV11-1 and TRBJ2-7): EAEVAQSPRYKITEKSQAVAFWCDPISGHATLYWYRQILGQGPELLVQFQDESVVDDSQLPKDRFSAERLKGVDSTLKIQPAELGDSAMYLCASSPTSVGGTYEQYFGPGTRLTVT.

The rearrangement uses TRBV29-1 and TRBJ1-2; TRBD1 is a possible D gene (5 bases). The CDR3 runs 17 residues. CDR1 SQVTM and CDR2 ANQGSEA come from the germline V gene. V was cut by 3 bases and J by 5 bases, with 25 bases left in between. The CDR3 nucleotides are TGCAGCGTTGAGGACCGATCCGGGACGGATTTCCCTTATGGCTACACCTTC. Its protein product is CSVEDRSGTDFPYGYTF. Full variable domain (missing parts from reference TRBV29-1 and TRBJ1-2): SAVISQKPSRDICQRGTSLTIQCQVDSQVTMMFWYRQQPGQSLTLIATANQGSEATYESGFVIDKFPISRPNLTFSTLTVSNMSPEDSSIYLCSVEDRSGTDFPYGYTFGSGTRLTVV.

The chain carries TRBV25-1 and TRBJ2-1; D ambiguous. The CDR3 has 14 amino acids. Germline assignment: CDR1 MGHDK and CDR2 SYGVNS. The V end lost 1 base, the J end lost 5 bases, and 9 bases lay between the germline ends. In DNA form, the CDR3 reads TGTGCCAGCAGTGAATCCGGGTCTAACAATGAGCAGTTCTTC. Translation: CASSESGSNNEQFF.

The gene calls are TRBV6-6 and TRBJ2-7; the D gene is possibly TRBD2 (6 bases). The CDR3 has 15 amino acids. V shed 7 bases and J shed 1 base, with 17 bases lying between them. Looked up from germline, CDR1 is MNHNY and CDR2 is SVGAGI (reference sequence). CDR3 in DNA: TGTGCCAGCACAGCGGGTCCTACTCGATCCTACGAGCAGTACTTC. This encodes CASTAGPTRSYEQYF.

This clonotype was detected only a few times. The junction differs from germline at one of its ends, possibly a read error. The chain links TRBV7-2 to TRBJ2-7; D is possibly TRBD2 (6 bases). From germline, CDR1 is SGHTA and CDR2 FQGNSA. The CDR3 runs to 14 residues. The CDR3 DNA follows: TGTGCCAGCAGCGCTGAGGCGGGATCCTTCGAGCAGTACTTC. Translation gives CASSAEAGSFEQYF.

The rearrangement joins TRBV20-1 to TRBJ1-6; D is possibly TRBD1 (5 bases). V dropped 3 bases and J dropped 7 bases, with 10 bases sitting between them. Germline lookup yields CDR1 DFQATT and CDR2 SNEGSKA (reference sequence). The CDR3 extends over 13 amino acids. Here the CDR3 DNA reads TGCAGTGCTAGGGTGGGGGTCAATTCACCCCTCCACTTT. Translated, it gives CSARVGVNSPLHF.

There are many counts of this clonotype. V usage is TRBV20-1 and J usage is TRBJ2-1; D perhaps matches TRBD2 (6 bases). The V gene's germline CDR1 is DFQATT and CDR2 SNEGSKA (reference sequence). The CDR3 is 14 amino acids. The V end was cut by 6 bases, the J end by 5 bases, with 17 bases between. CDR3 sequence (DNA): TGCAGTGCCCCGGGGGACTCAGGTGACAATGAGCAGTTCTTC. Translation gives CSAPGDSGDNEQFF.